The 10 T cell receptor beta chains below come from one sample, sequenced in a study of T-cell memory formation after mild COVID-19. TCRdb reanalysed the 5' RACE reads using MiXCR and keeps one entry per CDR3 protein. This table holds hundreds of thousands of distinct CDR3 sequences, 20% found once. Material: PBMCs or a T cell subset sorted from them (not recorded which). The receptors were gathered from an adult woman who had mild COVID-19 (a few samples of this study predate the infection). Cell type and time point are not known.

This clonotype occurred a few times. The gene calls are TRBV12-3 or TRBV12-4 and TRBJ2-4; 10 bases map to TRBD1. The CDR3 totals 15 residues. Trimming removed 3 bases from V and 7 bases from J; junction bases left unmatched: 6. The CDR3 region has the DNA TGTGCCAGCAGTTTCCGACAGGGGGCAAGGAACATTCAGTACTTC. Amino acids: CASSFRQGARNIQYF.

This chain uses TRBV4-3 with TRBJ2-7; the D call may be TRBD1 or TRBD2 (5 bases each). CDR1 and CDR2 from the germline V gene are LGHNA and YSLEER. V was trimmed by 0 bases and J by 6 bases, leaving 15 bases between them. CDR3 length: 15 amino acids. CDR3 in amino acids: CASSQDRDGWGEQYF. CDR3 sequence (DNA): TGCGCCAGCAGCCAAGATCGGGACGGGTGGGGCGAGCAGTACTTC.

This sequence joins TRBV2 and TRBJ2-2, with D possibly being TRBD1 (5 bases). V gave up 9 bases and J gave up 6 bases, with 20 bases separating them. Germline loops: CDR1 SNHLY, CDR2 FYNNEI. CDR3 length equals 15 residues. The chain's CDR3 is CASHLDTRPSGELFF. The CDR3 DNA reads as TGTGCCAGTCACTTGGACACGCGACCTTCCGGGGAGCTGTTTTTT.

In this sample, this clonotype turned up many times. This chain uses TRBV7-2 with TRBJ2-3; D might be TRBD2 (6 bases). Trimming took off 1 base at V and 2 bases at J, with 16 bases between the two ends. The CDR3 loop spans 17 amino acids. Germline CDR1 is SGHTA and CDR2 is FQGNSA. The CDR3 DNA sequence: TGTGCCAGCAGCTTAGTAGCGGTCGGCACCTCCACAGATACGCAGTATTTT. Translated: CASSLVAVGTSTDTQYF.

This clonotype was counted a few times. The chain uses TRBV11-3 and TRBJ2-1; D is unresolved. Deletions cut 5 bases from V and 2 bases from J, with 13 bases between. The CDR3 sequence is 15 residues long. Germline values: CDR1 SGHNT, CDR2 YENEEA. The CDR3 DNA follows: TGTGCCAGCAGCCAGGTGCAGCAGCCCTACAATGAGCAGTTCTTC. Amino acid sequence: CASSQVQQPYNEQFF.

The chain recombines TRBV27 with TRBJ1-2, with no clear D. Trimming removed 2 bases at V and 5 bases at J, with 9 bases between. This CDR3 is 13 amino acids long. The germline V gene has CDR1 MNHEY and CDR2 SMNVEV (reference sequence). In DNA, the CDR3 is TGTGCCAGCAGTTTACACCAGGAGTATGGCTACACCTTC. This codes for CASSLHQEYGYTF.

V and J are TRBV28 and TRBJ2-1, with a weak D call TRBD1 (6 bases). This CDR3 is built from 16 residues. Germline-derived CDR1 and CDR2 are MDHEN and SYDVKM. The V and J ends lost 3 bases and 0 bases respectively, with 12 bases between them. CDR3 sequence: CASSFWTEYSYNEQFF. In DNA form, the CDR3 reads TGTGCCAGCAGTTTTTGGACAGAATACTCCTACAATGAGCAGTTCTTC.

The gene calls are TRBV10-3 and TRBJ2-3; no firm D call. This CDR3 region has 15 residues. From germline, CDR1 is ENHRY and CDR2 SYGVKD. The ends were cut back, 2 bases at V and 0 bases at J, with 9 bases in the middle. CDR3 amino acids: CAISEGFESTDTQYF. The CDR3 coding sequence is TGTGCCATCAGTGAGGGGTTTGAGAGCACAGATACGCAGTATTTT.

CDR3 DNA sequence: TGTGCCAGCAGCGGATCTAGCGCCCGAGGGGATACGCAGTATTTT. As protein: CASSGSSARGDTQYF. The V gene is TRBV5-6, the J gene TRBJ2-3, with a possible D match to TRBD2 (6 bases). V was cut by 4 bases and J by 6 bases, with 18 bases left in between. Germline CDR1 is SGHDT and CDR2 is YYEEEE. The CDR3 contains 15 residues.

This clonotype was detected many times. V is TRBV6-5 and J is TRBJ2-7; tentatively, D is TRBD1 (7 bases). Per germline, CDR1 MNHEY and CDR2 SVGAGI. This CDR3 comprises 15 residues. With 8 bases removed from V and 2 bases from J, the gap between germline ends came to 19 bases. Here the CDR3 DNA reads TGTGCCAGCCAAATCCAAGGGGGCGGGACCTACGAGCAGTACTTC. Its protein product is CASQIQGGGTYEQYF.